The 24 T cell receptor beta chains given below trace back to one sample, sequenced in a study of OX40 agonist ivuxolimab in advanced cancers. Sequencing used immunoSEQ multiplex PCR; TCRdb keeps in-frame clones, though not all of them. The sample holds about 12,000 clones, 80% to 95% seen once. The source was CD4+ or CD8+ T cells sorted from blood, collected in a trial of the OX40 agonist ivuxolimab. Receptors originate from an adult with an advanced solid tumor such as melanoma, head and neck, liver or kidney cancer.

The chain links TRBV30 to TRBJ2-7; TRBD2 aligns across 14 bases. The CDR3 runs to 17 residues. CDR1 is GTSNPN and CDR2 is SVGIG in the germline V gene (reference sequence). Germline trimming cut 0 bases from V and 0 bases from J; bases unmatched to any gene: 4. The CDR3 loop is CAWSVRTSGRISYEQYF. The CDR3 DNA follows: TGTGCCTGGAGTGTCAGGACTAGCGGGAGGATCTCCTACGAGCAGTACTTC.

The chain employs TRBV18 and TRBJ2-3; D not resolved. This CDR3 has 16 residues. Between the trimmed V and J ends, which lost 2 bases and 4 bases, there was a span of 16 bases. Per germline, CDR1 KGHSH and CDR2 LQKENI. In nucleotides, the CDR3 is TGTGCCAGCTCACCAAGAGGCGCCGGCGCCTCAGATACGCAGTATTTT. It yields the protein CASSPRGAGASDTQYF.

The chain has TRBV4-3 and TRBJ2-7; no clear D. There are 15 residues in the CDR3. V was shortened by 0 bases and J by 0 bases, with 9 bases between the two germline ends. The germline V gene has CDR1 LGHNA and CDR2 YSLEER. CDR3 amino acids: CASSQEFPSSYEQYF. CDR3 DNA: TGCGCCAGCAGCCAAGAATTCCCTAGCTCCTACGAGCAGTACTTC.

This clone has a single count. The rearrangement links TRBV19 to TRBJ2-7, with 10 nucleotides matching TRBD1. CDR1 LNHDA and CDR2 SQIVND come from the germline V gene (reference sequence). The CDR3 totals 14 residues. The junction had 0 bases not matched to a gene; V was cut back by 3 bases and J by 1 base. CDR3 residues: CASSMGQGSYEQYF. The CDR3 nucleotides are TGTGCCAGTAGTATGGGACAGGGGTCCTACGAGCAGTACTTC.

V is TRBV19 and J is TRBJ2-3; unclear D gene. The germline CDR1 and CDR2 sequences are LNHDA and SQIVND (reference sequence). Trimming removed 5 bases from V and 5 bases from J, with 14 bases in between. This CDR3 is 14 amino acids long. CDR3 nucleotide sequence: TGTGCCAGTAGTCCCCTCCCAAAGGGAGATACGCAGTATTTT. Amino acids: CASSPLPKGDTQYF.

This chain connects TRBV6-5 to TRBJ2-5; 7 bases fit TRBD1. Germline V CDR1 and CDR2: MNHEY, SVGAGI. Trimming cost V 1 base and J 1 base; bases outside gene matches: 3. The CDR3 length is 15 residues. CDR3 in DNA: TGTGCCAGCAGTTACTTCGGGACAGCCCAAGAGACCCAGTACTTC. Translated: CASSYFGTAQETQYF.

The J gene is TRBJ2-1, the V gene TRBV6-5; TRBD2 aligns across 9 bases. The germline gives CDR1 MNHEY, CDR2 SVGAGI. CDR3 length: 14 amino acids. The ends lost 5 bases at V and 4 bases at J; junction bases unmatched: 3. The DNA of the CDR3 is TGTGCCAGCAGTAGGCGGGAGGGGTACAATGAGCAGTTCTTC. It yields the protein CASSRREGYNEQFF.

This chain connects TRBV4-1 to TRBJ1-6; D uncertain. This CDR3 comprises 14 residues. V shed 6 bases and J shed 0 bases, with 6 bases lying between them. CDR1 is MGHRA, CDR2 YSYEKL, per germline. The DNA of the CDR3 is TGCGCCAGCAGTGAGATCTCCTATAATTCACCCCTCCACTTT. Translated: CASSEISYNSPLHF.

Only a few counts were recorded for this clone. The chain employs TRBV19 and TRBJ1-5; D is uncertain. This CDR3 spans 14 amino acids. Deletions cut 3 bases from V and 7 bases from J, with 13 bases between. Germline lookup yields CDR1 LNHDA and CDR2 SQIVND (reference sequence). CDR3 loop: CASSIPGFGQPQHF. The CDR3 DNA follows: TGTGCCAGTAGTATCCCAGGTTTTGGGCAGCCCCAGCATTTT.

The chain uses TRBV2 and TRBJ2-1; possible D gene TRBD1, 6 bases. The germline V gene encodes CDR1 SNHLY and CDR2 FYNNEI. V lost 6 bases, J lost 4 bases, and 13 bases lay in between. CDR3 size: 14 residues. This CDR3 reads CASRTSGQYNEQFF. The CDR3 coding sequence is TGTGCCAGCAGAACATCAGGACAGTACAATGAGCAGTTCTTC.

The gene calls are TRBV30 and TRBJ2-2; tentative D call: TRBD1 (5 bases). CDR1 and CDR2 from the germline V gene are GTSNPN and SVGIG (reference sequence). The CDR3 is made up of 13 amino acids. Trimming took off 1 base at V and 6 bases at J, with 9 bases between the two ends. In DNA form, the CDR3 reads TGTGCCTGGAGTGGGGCAGGGTCCGGGGAGCTGTTTTTT. This encodes CAWSGAGSGELFF.

The J gene is TRBJ2-4, the V gene TRBV5-1; 8 bases agree with TRBD1. Germline V gene lookup returns CDR1 SGHRS and CDR2 YFSETQ. The CDR3 loop spans 15 amino acids. The J segment lost 5 bases and the V segment lost 3 bases, leaving 7 bases of the junction unmatched. DNA for the CDR3: TGCGCCAGCAGCTGGCTACAGGGGGGCCAAAACATTCAGTACTTC. This encodes CASSWLQGGQNIQYF.

There are a few counts of this clone. This chain links TRBV27 with TRBJ1-6, with D uncertain. CDR3 length: 12 residues. The V end was cut by 4 bases, the J end by 3 bases, with 1 base between. Germline V lookup: CDR1 MNHEY, CDR2 SMNVEV (reference sequence). Here the CDR3 DNA reads TGTGCCAGCAGTTACTATAATTCACCCCTCCACTTT. It specifies CASSYYNSPLHF.

The chain recombines TRBV6-5 with TRBJ1-5; maybe TRBD1 (6 bases). The germline V and J ends were trimmed by 7 bases and 6 bases, with 16 bases remaining between them. Per germline, CDR1 MNHEY and CDR2 SVGAGI. The CDR3 runs 14 residues. CDR3 loop: CASTREGGGQPQHF. The CDR3 region has the DNA TGTGCCAGCACCCGCGAGGGAGGGGGTCAGCCCCAGCATTTT.

The V call is TRBV4-1, the J call TRBJ1-1; D is ambiguous. Trimming removed 5 bases at V and 0 bases at J, with 13 bases between. The CDR3 loop spans 15 amino acids. Germline assignment: CDR1 MGHRA and CDR2 YSYEKL. CDR3 sequence (DNA): TGCGCCAGCAGCAAGGCGGAGGCCGTGAACACTGAAGCTTTCTTT. The encoded protein is CASSKAEAVNTEAFF.

The chain uses TRBV7-9 and TRBJ2-5; possibly TRBD2 for D (5 bases). The closer fit of TRBJ2-7 to the DNA end suggests the J call may be wrong. The germline V gene has CDR1 SEHNR and CDR2 FQNEAQ (reference sequence). The CDR3 covers 12 residues. The CDR3: CASSLGGAEQYF. The CDR3 nucleotides are TGTGCCAGCAGTCTCGGAGGAGCCGAGCAGTACTTC.

This chain uses TRBV11-3 with TRBJ1-4; unclear D gene. In germline, CDR1 is SGHNT, CDR2 YENEEA. The CDR3 contains 17 residues. Trimming took off 4 bases at V and 1 base at J, with 16 bases between the two ends. The CDR3 reads CASSSTAPRRTNEKLFF. CDR3 DNA sequence: TGTGCCAGCAGCTCCACGGCCCCGCGGAGAACTAATGAAAAACTGTTTTTT. The full variable domain, rest sourced from reference TRBV11-3 and TRBJ1-4, is EAGVVQSPRYKIIEKKQPVAFWCNPISGHNTLYWYLQNLGQGPELLIRYENEEAVDDSQLPKDRFSAERLKGVDSTLKIQPAELGDSAVYLCASSSTAPRRTNEKLFFGSGTQLSVL.

The V gene is TRBV30, the J gene TRBJ2-1; unclear D gene. Germline CDR1 reads GTSNPN; CDR2 reads SVGIG (reference sequence). There are 13 residues in the CDR3. Trimming took off 0 bases at V and 10 bases at J, with 13 bases between the two ends. The CDR3 coding sequence is TGTGCCTGGAGTGTGATAGTAGACGACGAGCAGTTCTTC. Protein product: CAWSVIVDDEQFF.

V and J are TRBV11-2 and TRBJ2-7, with 12 bases fitting TRBD1. J was trimmed by 6 bases and V by 5 bases; bases with no gene match: 11. The CDR3 length is 16 residues. Looked up from germline, CDR1 is SGHAT and CDR2 is FQNNGV. The CDR3 DNA reads TGTGCCAGCAGCCCCTCGGCGGGACAGGGGGCTTTCGAGCAGTACTTC. Protein: CASSPSAGQGAFEQYF.

This chain connects TRBV4-3 to TRBJ1-2, with a possible D match to TRBD1 (5 bases). This CDR3 contains 13 residues. The V and J ends lost 1 base and 4 bases respectively, with 7 bases between them. CDR1 and CDR2 from the germline V gene are LGHNA and YSLEER. The CDR3 protein is CASSQGQLYGYTF. As DNA, the CDR3 is TGCGCCAGCAGCCAAGGACAGCTCTATGGCTACACCTTC.

The V gene is TRBV7-2, the J gene TRBJ2-7, with 7 bases aligning to TRBD1. Germline assignment: CDR1 SGHTA and CDR2 FQGNSA. The CDR3 is 14 residues long. J lost 6 bases, V lost 5 bases, and 10 bases had no gene match. The DNA of the CDR3 is TGTGCCAGCAGCCCTCGACAGGGTTGGAGCGAGCAGTACTTC. Its translation is CASSPRQGWSEQYF.

This clone showed up just once. The chain uses TRBV6-6 and TRBJ2-1; TRBD2 is a possible D gene (5 bases). Per germline, CDR1 MNHNY and CDR2 SVGAGI (reference sequence). Trimming removed 5 bases at V and 9 bases at J, with 11 bases between. This CDR3 has 12 residues. The CDR3 DNA reads TGTGCCAGCAGTCAACTAGTTAGTGAGCAGTTCTTC. This sequence encodes CASSQLVSEQFF.

The chain carries TRBV30 and TRBJ2-2; tentative D call: TRBD1 (6 bases). Germline V gives CDR1 GTSNPN, CDR2 SVGIG (reference sequence). This CDR3 comprises 15 residues. With 8 bases removed from V and 0 bases from J, the gap between germline ends came to 16 bases. CDR3 residues: CARGGSYANTGELFF. In nucleotides, the CDR3 is TGTGCCCGAGGGGGATCCTATGCGAACACCGGGGAGCTGTTTTTT.

V usage is TRBV6-6 and J usage is TRBJ2-1, with D tentatively TRBD1 (6 bases). CDR3 length: 15 residues. Germline assignment: CDR1 MNHNY and CDR2 SVGAGI (reference sequence). Trimming removed 6 bases at V and 6 bases at J, with 18 bases between. CDR3 amino acids: CASSHQGFGVNEQFF. In nucleotides, the CDR3 is TGTGCCAGCAGCCACCAGGGGTTTGGGGTCAATGAGCAGTTCTTC.